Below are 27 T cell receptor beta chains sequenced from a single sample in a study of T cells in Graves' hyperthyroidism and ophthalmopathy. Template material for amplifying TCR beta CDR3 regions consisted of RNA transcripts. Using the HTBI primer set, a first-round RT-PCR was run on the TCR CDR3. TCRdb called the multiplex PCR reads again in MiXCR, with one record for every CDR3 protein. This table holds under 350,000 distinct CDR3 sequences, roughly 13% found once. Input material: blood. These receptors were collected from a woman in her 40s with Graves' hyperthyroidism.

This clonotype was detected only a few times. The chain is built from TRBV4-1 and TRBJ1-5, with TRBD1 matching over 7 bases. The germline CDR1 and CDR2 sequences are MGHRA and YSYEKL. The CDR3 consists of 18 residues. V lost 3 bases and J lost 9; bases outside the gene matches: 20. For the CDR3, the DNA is TGCGCCAGCAGCCATACGGGGAACCAGGCCATCCAGGGGGGGCCCCAGCATTTT. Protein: CASSHTGNQAIQGGPQHF.

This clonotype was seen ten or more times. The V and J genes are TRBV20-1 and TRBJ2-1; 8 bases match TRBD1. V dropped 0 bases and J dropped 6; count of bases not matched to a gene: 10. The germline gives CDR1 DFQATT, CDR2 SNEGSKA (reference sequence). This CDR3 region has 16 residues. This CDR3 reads CSARDIGQGAGNEQFF. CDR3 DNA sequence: TGCAGTGCTAGAGATATCGGACAGGGAGCGGGCAATGAGCAGTTCTTC.

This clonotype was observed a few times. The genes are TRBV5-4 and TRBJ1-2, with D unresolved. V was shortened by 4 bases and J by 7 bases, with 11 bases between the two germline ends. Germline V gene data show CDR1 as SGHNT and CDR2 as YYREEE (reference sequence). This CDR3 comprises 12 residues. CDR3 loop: CASSMEVGGYTF. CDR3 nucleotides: TGTGCCAGCAGCATGGAGGTGGGTGGCTACACCTTC.

The CDR3 DNA is TGTGCCAGCAGCCCGGCGGGACTAGAGTACAATGAGCAGTTCTTC. Protein product: CASSPAGLEYNEQFF. The V and J genes are TRBV6-2 or TRBV6-3 and TRBJ2-1; 8 nucleotides align to TRBD2. The ends lost 6 bases at V and 4 bases at J; junction bases unmatched: 8. CDR1 and CDR2 (germline): MNHEY, SVGEGT. The CDR3 covers 15 residues.

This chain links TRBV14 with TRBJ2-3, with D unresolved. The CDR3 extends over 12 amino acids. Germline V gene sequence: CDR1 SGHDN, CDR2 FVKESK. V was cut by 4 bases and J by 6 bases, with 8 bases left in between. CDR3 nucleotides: TGTGCCAGCAGCCCGACAAGTGATACGCAGTATTTT. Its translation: CASSPTSDTQYF.

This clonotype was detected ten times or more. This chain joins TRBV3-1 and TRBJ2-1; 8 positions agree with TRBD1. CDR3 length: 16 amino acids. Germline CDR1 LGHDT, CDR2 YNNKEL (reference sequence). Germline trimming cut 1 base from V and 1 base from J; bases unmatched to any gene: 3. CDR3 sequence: CASSQAGGPSYNEQFF. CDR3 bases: TGTGCCAGCAGCCAAGCAGGGGGCCCTTCCTACAATGAGCAGTTCTTC.

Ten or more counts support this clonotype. The CDR3 DNA follows: TGTGCCAGCAGCATTCAAAGGGACAGGTTCGGTTCAGATACGCAGTATTTT. As protein: CASSIQRDRFGSDTQYF. The rearrangement uses TRBV11-2 and TRBJ2-3; TRBD1 matches 8 bases. This CDR3 region has 17 residues. Looked up from germline, CDR1 is SGHAT and CDR2 is FQNNGV. Unmatched junction bases numbered 14, after V lost 5 bases and J lost 4 bases.

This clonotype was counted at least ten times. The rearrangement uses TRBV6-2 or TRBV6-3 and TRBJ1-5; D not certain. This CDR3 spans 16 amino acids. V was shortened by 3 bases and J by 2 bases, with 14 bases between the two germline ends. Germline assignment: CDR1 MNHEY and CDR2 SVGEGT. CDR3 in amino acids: CASSYLLWTRNQPQHF. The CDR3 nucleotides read TGTGCCAGCAGTTATTTACTTTGGACGCGCAATCAGCCCCAGCATTTT.

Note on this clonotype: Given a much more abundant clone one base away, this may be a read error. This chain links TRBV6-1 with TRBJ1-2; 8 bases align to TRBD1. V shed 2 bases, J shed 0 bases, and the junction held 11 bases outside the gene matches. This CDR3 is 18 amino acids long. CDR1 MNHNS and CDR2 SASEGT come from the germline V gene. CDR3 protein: CASSERVRDRPPNYGYTF. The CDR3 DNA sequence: TGTGCCAGCAGTGAAAGGGTCCGGGACAGGCCGCCTAACTATGGCTACACCTTC.

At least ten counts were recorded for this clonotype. The CDR3 spells CASLGGGEETQYF. CDR3 DNA: TGTGCGAGTTTAGGAGGGGGCGAAGAGACCCAGTACTTC. The chain recombines TRBV12-3 or TRBV12-4 with TRBJ2-5; D perhaps matches TRBD1 (7 bases). The CDR3 covers 13 residues.

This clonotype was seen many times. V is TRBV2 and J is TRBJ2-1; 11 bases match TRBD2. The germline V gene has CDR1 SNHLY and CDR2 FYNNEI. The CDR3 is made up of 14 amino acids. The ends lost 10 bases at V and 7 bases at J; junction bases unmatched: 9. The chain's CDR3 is CATRRLAGRNEQFF. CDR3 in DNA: TGTGCCACGAGGCGACTAGCGGGAAGGAATGAGCAGTTCTTC.

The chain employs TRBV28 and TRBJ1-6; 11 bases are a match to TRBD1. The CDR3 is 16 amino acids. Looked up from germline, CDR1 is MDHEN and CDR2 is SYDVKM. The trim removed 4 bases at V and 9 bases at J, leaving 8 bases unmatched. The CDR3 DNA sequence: TGTGCCAGCAGTTCCCCCGGGACAGGGGGTGGTTCACCCCTCCACTTT. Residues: CASSSPGTGGGSPLHF.

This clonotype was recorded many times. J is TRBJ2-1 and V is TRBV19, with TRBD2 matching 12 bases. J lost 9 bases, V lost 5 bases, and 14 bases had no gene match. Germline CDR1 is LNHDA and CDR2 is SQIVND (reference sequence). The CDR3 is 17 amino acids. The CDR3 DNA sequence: TGTGCCAGTAGTCAACAGATGACTAGCGGGAGTAGTAGTGAGCAGTTCTTC. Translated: CASSQQMTSGSSSEQFF.

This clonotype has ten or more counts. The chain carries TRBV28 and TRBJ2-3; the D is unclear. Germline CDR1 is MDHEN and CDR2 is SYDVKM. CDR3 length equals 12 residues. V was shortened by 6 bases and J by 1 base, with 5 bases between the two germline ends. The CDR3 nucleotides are TGTGCCAGCAGGGTACGCACAGATACGCAGTATTTT. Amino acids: CASRVRTDTQYF.

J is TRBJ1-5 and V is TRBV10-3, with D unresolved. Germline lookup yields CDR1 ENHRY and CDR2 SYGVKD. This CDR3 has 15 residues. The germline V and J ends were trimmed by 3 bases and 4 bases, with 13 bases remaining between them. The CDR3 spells CAISEIAGRNQPQHF. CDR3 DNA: TGTGCCATCAGTGAAATAGCGGGTAGGAATCAGCCCCAGCATTTT.

The CDR3 sequence is CASSQMGGAEEKLFF. Written as DNA, the CDR3 is TGCGCCAGCAGCCAAATGGGGGGGGCGGAAGAAAAACTGTTTTTT. The chain couples TRBV4-1 to TRBJ1-4, with a tentative D call TRBD1 (6 bases). The germline CDR1 and CDR2 sequences are MGHRA and YSYEKL. V gave up 2 bases and J gave up 8 bases, with 15 bases separating them. CDR3 size: 15 residues.

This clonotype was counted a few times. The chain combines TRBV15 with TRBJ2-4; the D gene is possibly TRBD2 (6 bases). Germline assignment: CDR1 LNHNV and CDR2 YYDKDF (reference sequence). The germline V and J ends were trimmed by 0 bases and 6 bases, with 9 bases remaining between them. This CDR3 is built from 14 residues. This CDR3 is CATSRELGGNIQYF. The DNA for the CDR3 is TGTGCCACCAGCAGAGAGTTGGGGGGAAACATTCAGTACTTC.

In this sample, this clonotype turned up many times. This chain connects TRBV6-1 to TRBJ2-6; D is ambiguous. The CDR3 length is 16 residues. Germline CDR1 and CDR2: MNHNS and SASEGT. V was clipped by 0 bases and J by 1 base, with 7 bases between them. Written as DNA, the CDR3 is TGTGCCAGCAGTGAAGCGTCAGGTTCTGGGGCCAACGTCCTGACTTTC. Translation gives CASSEASGSGANVLTF.

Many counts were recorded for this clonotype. CDR3 sequence (DNA): TGTGCCAGCAGCTATGGGGGGACCACGGGAGGAGATACGCAGTATTTT. Its translation: CASSYGGTTGGDTQYF. J is TRBJ2-3 and V is TRBV3-1; 7 bases match TRBD2. J was trimmed by 5 bases and V by 5 bases; bases with no gene match: 13. Germline V gene data show CDR1 as LGHDT and CDR2 as YNNKEL (reference sequence). The CDR3 totals 16 residues.

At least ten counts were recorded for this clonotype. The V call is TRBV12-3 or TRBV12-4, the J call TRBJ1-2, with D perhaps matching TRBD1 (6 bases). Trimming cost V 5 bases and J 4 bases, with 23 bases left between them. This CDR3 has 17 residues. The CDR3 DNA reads TGTGCCAGCAGTAGGAGACAGGTAGGCAGGACTGGCTATGGCTACACCTTC. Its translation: CASSRRQVGRTGYGYTF.

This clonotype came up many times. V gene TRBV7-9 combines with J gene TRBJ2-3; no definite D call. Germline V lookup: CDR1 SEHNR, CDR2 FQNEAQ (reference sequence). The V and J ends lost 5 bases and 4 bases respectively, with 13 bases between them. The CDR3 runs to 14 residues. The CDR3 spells CASSPRSLPDTQYF. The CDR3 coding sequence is TGTGCCAGCAGCCCACGGTCCCTACCAGATACGCAGTATTTT.

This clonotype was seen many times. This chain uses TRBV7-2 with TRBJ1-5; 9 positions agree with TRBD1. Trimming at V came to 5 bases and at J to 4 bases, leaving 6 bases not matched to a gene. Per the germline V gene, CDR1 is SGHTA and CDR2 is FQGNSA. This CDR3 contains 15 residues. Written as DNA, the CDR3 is TGTGCCAGCAGCCGGAGGGGGACAGGGAATCAGCCCCAGCATTTT. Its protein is CASSRRGTGNQPQHF.

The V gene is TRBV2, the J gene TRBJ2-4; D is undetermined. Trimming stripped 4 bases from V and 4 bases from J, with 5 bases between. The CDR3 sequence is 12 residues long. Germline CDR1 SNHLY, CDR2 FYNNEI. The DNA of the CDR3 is TGTGCCAGCAGTGTAGATAAAAACATTCAGTACTTC. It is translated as CASSVDKNIQYF. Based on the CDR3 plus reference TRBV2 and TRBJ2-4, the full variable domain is EPEVTQTPSHQVTQMGQEVILRCVPISNHLYFYWYRQILGQKVEFLVSFYNNEISEKSEIFDDQFSVERPDGSNFTLKIRSTKLEDSAMYFCASSVDKNIQYFGAGTRLSVL.

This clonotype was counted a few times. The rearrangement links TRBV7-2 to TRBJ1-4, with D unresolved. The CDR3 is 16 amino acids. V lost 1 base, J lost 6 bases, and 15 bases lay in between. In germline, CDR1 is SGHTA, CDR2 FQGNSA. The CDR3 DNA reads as TGTGCCAGCAGCTTAGGGACCGCGGCCCTGGATGAAAAACTGTTTTTT. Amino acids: CASSLGTAALDEKLFF. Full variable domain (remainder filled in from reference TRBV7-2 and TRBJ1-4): GAGVSQSPSNKVTEKGKDVELRCDPISGHTALYWYRQSLGQGLEFLIYFQGNSAPDKSGLPSDRFSAERTGGSVSTLTIQRTQQEDSAVYLCASSLGTAALDEKLFFGSGTQLSVL.

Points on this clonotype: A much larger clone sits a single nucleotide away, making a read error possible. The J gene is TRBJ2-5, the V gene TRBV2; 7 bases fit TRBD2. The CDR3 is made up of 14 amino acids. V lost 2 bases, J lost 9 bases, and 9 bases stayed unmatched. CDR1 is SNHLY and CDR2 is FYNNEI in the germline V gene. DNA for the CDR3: TGTGCCAGCAGTGAACCGGCGATCCGGGAGGCCCAGTACTTC. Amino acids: CASSEPAIREAQYF.

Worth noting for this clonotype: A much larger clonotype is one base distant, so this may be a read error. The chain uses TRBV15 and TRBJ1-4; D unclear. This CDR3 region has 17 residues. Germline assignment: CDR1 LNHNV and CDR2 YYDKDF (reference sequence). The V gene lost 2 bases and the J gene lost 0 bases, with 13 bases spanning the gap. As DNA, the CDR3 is TGTGCCACCAGCAGATATGAGAGGGCGACAACTAATGAAAAACTGTTTTTT. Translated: CATSRYERATTNEKLFF.

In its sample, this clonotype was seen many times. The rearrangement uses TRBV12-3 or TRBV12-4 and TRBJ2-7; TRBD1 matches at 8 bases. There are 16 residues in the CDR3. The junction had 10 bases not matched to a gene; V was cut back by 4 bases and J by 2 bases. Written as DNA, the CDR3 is TGTGCCAGCAGTTCCTCCAGGACAGGGTCCCCCTACGAGCAGTACTTC. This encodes CASSSSRTGSPYEQYF.